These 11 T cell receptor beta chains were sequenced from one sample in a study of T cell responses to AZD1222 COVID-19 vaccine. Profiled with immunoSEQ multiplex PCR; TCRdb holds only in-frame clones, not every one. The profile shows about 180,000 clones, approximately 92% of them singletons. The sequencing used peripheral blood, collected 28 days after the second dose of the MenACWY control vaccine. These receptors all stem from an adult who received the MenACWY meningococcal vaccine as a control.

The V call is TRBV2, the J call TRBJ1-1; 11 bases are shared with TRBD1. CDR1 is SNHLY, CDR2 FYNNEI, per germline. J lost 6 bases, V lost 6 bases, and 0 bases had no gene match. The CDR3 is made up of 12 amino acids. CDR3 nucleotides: TGTGCCAGCAGGGACAGGGGGCCTGAAGCTTTCTTT. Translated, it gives CASRDRGPEAFF.

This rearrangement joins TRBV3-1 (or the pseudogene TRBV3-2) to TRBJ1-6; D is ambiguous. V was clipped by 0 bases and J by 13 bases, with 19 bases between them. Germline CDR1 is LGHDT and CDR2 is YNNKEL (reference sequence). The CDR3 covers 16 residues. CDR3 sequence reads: CASSQEGRVVEKPLHF. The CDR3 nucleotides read TGTGCCAGCAGCCAAGAAGGGAGGGTAGTCGAGAAGCCCCTCCACTTT.

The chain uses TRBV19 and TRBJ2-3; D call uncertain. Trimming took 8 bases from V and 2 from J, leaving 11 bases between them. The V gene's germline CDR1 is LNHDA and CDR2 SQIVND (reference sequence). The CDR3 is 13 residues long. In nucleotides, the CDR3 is TGTGCCAGTTCCCAGACCTACACAGATACGCAGTATTTT. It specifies CASSQTYTDTQYF.

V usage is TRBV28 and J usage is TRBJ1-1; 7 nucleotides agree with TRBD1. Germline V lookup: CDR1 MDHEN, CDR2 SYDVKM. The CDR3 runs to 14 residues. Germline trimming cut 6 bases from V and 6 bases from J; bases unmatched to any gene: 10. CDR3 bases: TGTGCCAGCAGCTCGGCCGGGACAGCGGCTGAAGCTTTCTTT. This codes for CASSSAGTAAEAFF.

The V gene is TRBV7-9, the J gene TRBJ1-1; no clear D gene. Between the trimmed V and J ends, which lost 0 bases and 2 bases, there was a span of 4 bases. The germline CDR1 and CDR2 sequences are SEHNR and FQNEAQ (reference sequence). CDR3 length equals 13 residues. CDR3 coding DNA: TGTGCCAGCAGCTTAGCCGCCAACACTGAAGCTTTCTTT. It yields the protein CASSLAANTEAFF.

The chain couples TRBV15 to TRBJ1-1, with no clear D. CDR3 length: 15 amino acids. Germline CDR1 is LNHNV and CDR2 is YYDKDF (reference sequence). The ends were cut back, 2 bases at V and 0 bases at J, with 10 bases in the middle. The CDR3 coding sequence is TGTGCCACCAGCAGATACGCAGCCATGAACACTGAAGCTTTCTTT. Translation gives CATSRYAAMNTEAFF. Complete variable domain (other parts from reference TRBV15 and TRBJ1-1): DAMVIQNPRYQVTQFGKPVTLSCSQTLNHNVMYWYQQKSSQAPKLLFHYYDKDFNNEADTPDNFQSRRPNTSFCFLDIRSPGLGDTAMYLCATSRYAAMNTEAFFGQGTRLTVV.

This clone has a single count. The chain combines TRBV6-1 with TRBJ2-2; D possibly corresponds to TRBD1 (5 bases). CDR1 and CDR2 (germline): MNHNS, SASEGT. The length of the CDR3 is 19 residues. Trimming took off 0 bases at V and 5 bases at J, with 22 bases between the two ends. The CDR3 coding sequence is TGTGCCAGCAGTGAAGCGGTTGGTTTAGCAGGGTCAGTGACCGGGGAGCTGTTTTTT. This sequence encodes CASSEAVGLAGSVTGELFF.

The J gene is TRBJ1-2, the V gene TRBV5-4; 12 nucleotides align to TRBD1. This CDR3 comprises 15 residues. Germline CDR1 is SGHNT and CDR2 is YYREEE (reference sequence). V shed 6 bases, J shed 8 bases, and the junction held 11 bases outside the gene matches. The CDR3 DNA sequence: TGTGCCAGCACCCGGCGGGGGACAGGGGGCTACGGCTACACCTTC. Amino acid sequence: CASTRRGTGGYGYTF.

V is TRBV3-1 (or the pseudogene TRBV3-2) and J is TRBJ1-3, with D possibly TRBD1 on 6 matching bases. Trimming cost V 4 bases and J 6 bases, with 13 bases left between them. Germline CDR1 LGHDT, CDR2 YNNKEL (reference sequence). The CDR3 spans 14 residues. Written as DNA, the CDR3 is TGTGCCAGCAGCCCCAGGGAGGGGGTAAACACCATATATTTT. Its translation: CASSPREGVNTIYF.

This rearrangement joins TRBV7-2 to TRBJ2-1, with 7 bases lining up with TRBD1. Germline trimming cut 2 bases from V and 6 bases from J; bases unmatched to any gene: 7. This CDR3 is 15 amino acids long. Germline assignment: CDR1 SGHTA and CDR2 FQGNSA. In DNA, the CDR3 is TGTGCCAGCAGCTTACATGGGGCAGGGGGCAATGAGCAGTTCTTC. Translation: CASSLHGAGGNEQFF.

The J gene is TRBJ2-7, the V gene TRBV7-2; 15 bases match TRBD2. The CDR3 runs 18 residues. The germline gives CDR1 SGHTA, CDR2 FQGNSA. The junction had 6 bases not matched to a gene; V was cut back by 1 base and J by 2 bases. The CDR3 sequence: CASSLELGLAGGPYEQYF. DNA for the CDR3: TGTGCCAGCAGCTTAGAGCTAGGACTAGCGGGGGGGCCCTACGAGCAGTACTTC.